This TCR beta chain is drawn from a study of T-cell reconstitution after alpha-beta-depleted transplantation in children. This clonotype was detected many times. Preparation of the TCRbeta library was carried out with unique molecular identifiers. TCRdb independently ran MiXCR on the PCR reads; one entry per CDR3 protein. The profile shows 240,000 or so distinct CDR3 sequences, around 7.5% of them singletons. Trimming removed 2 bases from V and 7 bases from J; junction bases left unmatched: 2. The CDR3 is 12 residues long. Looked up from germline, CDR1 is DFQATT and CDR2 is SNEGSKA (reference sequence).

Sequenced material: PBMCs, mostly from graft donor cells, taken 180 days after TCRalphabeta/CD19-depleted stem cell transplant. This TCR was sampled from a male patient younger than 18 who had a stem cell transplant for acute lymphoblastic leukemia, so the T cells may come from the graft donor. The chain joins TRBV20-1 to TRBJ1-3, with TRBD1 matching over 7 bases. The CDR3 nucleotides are TGCAGTGCTAGAATACAGGGGAACACCATATATTTT. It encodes CSARIQGNTIYF.